This entry features one TCR beta chain sequence. Its antigen remains undetermined. There are no base qualities to consult, and no much larger clone falls within one base. V gives up 1 base and J gives up 4 bases, and the segment between their germline ends measures 9 bases. The CDR3, from cysteine to phenylalanine, totals 13 residues. Here the CDR3 DNA is all that survives: 39 bases in frame from base 1. The germline V gene (reference sequence) sets CDR1 to SGHKS and CDR2 to YYEKEE. Collaborating institutions collected whole blood in K2EDTA tubes following their own protocols. Collaborator samples were shipped for TCRbeta analysis as frozen whole blood, isolated PBMCs, or DNA extracted from either sample type. The sample is drawn from a study of blood T cell repertoires in COVID-19 (dated by TCRdb to the early 2020s). A note on the overall study: Samples covering the acute and convalescent phases of COVID-19 were provided by collaborators in the United States, Italy and Spain. The prospective study material was composed of cDNA or gDNA derived from T cells, B-cell-depleted T cells, or PBMCs. The dataset comprised deeply sampled blood TCRbeta repertoires from subjects exposed to, actively infected with, or recovered from COVID-19. The repertoires were released in a freely available public database intended as a resource for research on the immune response to SARS-CoV-2. Samples were obtained from the ongoing ImmuneRACE study (first 160 participants) and from 1,254 subjects provided by 6 global collaborators. The sample metadata nearly always contained a de-identified subject ID, COVID-19 status, age in years and sex. HLA class I and class II types, where available, came from metadata supplied by the sample provider rather than from assay-based typing. Overall study results and their limits: The quantity of clinical and demographic metadata differed by source and by participant and was supplied without curation.

TCRbeta CDR3 regions were amplified from genomic DNA by means of the immunoSEQ Assay, a bias-controlled multiplex PCR. The original pipeline was this. Nucleated cell counts per sample were estimated from amplification of reference gene primers within the assay. To quantify the absolute abundance of each unique TCRbeta CDR3 rearrangement, sequence reads were collapsed and filtered. For each sample, productive Simpson clonality was calculated as the square root of Simpson's diversity index over productive rearrangements. The clones in this table, taken by TCRdb from immuneACCESS, are in-frame only. Not every clone is retained; where verified, under half of the shortfall comes from an unresolved V gene, and the cause of the rest is unknown. V and J calls and clone size are copied from that table; D and trimming were computed from the DNA. The sample yields over 45,000 clones; about four fifths were counted once. The ten largest clones add up to approximately 7% of the sample.

This TCR was sampled from a man aged 35-49 years with acute or convalescent COVID-19. The chain couples TRBV5-5 to TRBJ2-7; there is no confident call for the D gene. The sample was peripheral blood. The sequenced DNA: TGTGCCAGCAGCTTGTCAGTTGGTTACGAGCAGTACTTC. This translates into CASSLSVGYEQYF.